These 25 T cell receptor beta chains were sequenced from one sample in a study of blood T cell repertoires in COVID-19 (dated by TCRdb to 2019 to 2021). To prepare the library, the immunoSEQ multiplex PCR assay was applied. The source is immuneACCESS, and TCRdb retained only in-frame sequences with V and J called. Part of the clones is not carried over; for the studies checked, unresolved V genes explain less than half of this, and the remainder is unexplained. The sample records 150,000 to 200,000 clones, approximately 95% of which are singletons. The top ten constitute approximately 2% of the sample. Sequencing was performed on peripheral blood. The receptor set was obtained from a woman aged 55-69 years with COVID-19, enrolled during active disease.

The chain has TRBV27 and TRBJ2-7; 14 bases are a match to TRBD2. Germline V gives CDR1 MNHEY, CDR2 SMNVEV (reference sequence). CDR3 length equals 19 residues. V lost 5 bases to trimming and J lost 1 base; unmatched junction nucleotides: 13. The CDR3 DNA reads as TGTGCCAGCAGTCCAAAACAACTGCGGACTAGCGGGGGGTCCTACGAGCAGTACTTC. Its protein product is CASSPKQLRTSGGSYEQYF.

This chain uses TRBV19 with TRBJ1-6; D perhaps matches TRBD1 (5 bases). The ends were cut back, 5 bases at V and 10 bases at J, with 15 bases in the middle. The CDR3 loop spans 14 amino acids. CDR1 is LNHDA, CDR2 SQIVND, per germline (reference sequence). CDR3 amino acids: CASSAGGSGSPLHF. For the CDR3, the DNA is TGTGCCAGTAGTGCCGGGGGGTCGGGGTCACCCCTCCACTTT.

V usage is TRBV4-3 and J usage is TRBJ2-3, with D possibly matching TRBD1 (5 bases). V lost 1 base and J 6 bases, leaving 11 bases between the germline ends. The CDR3 runs to 14 residues. The germline gives CDR1 LGHNA, CDR2 YSLEER. The CDR3 loop is CASSQADRGDTQYF. In nucleotides, the CDR3 is TGCGCCAGCAGCCAAGCGGATAGGGGCGATACGCAGTATTTT.

CDR3 nucleotide sequence: TGTGCCTGGAGTGTAGGGGGGGGTTCGAATTCACCCCTCCACTTT. It translates to CAWSVGGGSNSPLHF. This sequence joins TRBV30 and TRBJ1-6; a weak D match, TRBD1 (6 bases). V lost 0 bases to trimming and J lost 7 bases, with 13 bases between them. Germline-derived CDR1 and CDR2 are GTSNPN and SVGIG (reference sequence). This CDR3 has 15 residues.

This clone has only one observation. V gene TRBV5-1 combines with J gene TRBJ1-1; the D is unclear. Trimming removed 4 bases from V and 7 bases from J, with 14 bases in between. CDR3 length: 13 residues. Germline-derived CDR1 and CDR2 are SGHRS and YFSETQ. The CDR3 here is CASSNPARLEAFF. CDR3 sequence (DNA): TGCGCCAGCAGCAACCCGGCGCGGCTTGAAGCTTTCTTT.

The chain joins TRBV10-2 to TRBJ1-5; a weak D match, TRBD1 (5 bases). Germline assignment: CDR1 WSHSY and CDR2 SAAADI. CDR3 length: 17 amino acids. The germline V and J ends were trimmed by 2 bases and 3 bases, with 17 bases remaining between them. The CDR3 protein is CASSERFGGVNNQPQHF. CDR3 DNA: TGCGCCAGCAGTGAGCGTTTCGGAGGGGTCAACAATCAGCCCCAGCATTTT.

The chain combines TRBV5-6 with TRBJ2-7, with a tentative D call TRBD1 (5 bases). The germline V and J ends were trimmed by 4 bases and 4 bases, with 9 bases remaining between them. The CDR3 sequence is 12 residues long. CDR1 is SGHDT and CDR2 is YYEEEE in the germline V gene. The DNA of the CDR3 is TGTGCCAGCAGCCGCAGGGCTTACGAGCAGTACTTC. Translated: CASSRRAYEQYF.

The chain employs TRBV7-8 and TRBJ2-3; D not certain. Germline CDR1 and CDR2: SGHVS and FQNEAQ. The CDR3 totals 15 residues. Between the trimmed V and J ends, which lost 4 bases and 0 bases, there was a span of 11 bases. CDR3 coding DNA: TGTGCCAGCAGCTATTACGCGCCTAGCACAGATACGCAGTATTTT. It specifies CASSYYAPSTDTQYF.

The rearrangement uses TRBV30 and TRBJ2-7; D may be TRBD2 (6 bases). Germline loops: CDR1 GTSNPN, CDR2 SVGIG (reference sequence). The V end was cut by 4 bases, the J end by 6 bases, with 13 bases between. CDR3 length: 12 residues. The CDR3 spells CAWIPGAGEQYF. In DNA form, the CDR3 reads TGTGCCTGGATACCGGGAGCGGGCGAGCAGTACTTC. Using reference TRBV30 and TRBJ2-7 for the parts outside the CDR3, the full variable domain is SQTIHQWPATLVQPVGSPLSLECTVEGTSNPNLYWYRQAAGRGLQLLFYSVGIGQISSEVPQNLSASRPQDRQFILSSKKLLLSDSGFYLCAWIPGAGEQYFGPGTRLTVT.

With regard to this clone: Other DNA sequences in the sample encode the same CDR3. The V and J genes are TRBV19 and TRBJ1-3; unclear D gene. V gave up 3 bases and J gave up 4 bases, with 10 bases separating them. Germline V gene data show CDR1 as LNHDA and CDR2 as SQIVND (reference sequence). The CDR3 covers 14 residues. The DNA of the CDR3 is TGTGCCAGTAGTATCGGAGGGCCGGGAAACACCATATATTTT. Protein sequence: CASSIGGPGNTIYF. Complete variable domain (other parts from reference TRBV19 and TRBJ1-3): DGGITQSPKYLFRKEGQNVTLSCEQNLNHDAMYWYRQDPGQGLRLIYYSQIVNDFQKGDIAEGYSVSREKKESFPLTVTSAQKNPTAFYLCASSIGGPGNTIYFGEGSWLTVV.

This clone was seen a handful of times. The sample carries other DNA sequences with the same CDR3. The rearrangement joins TRBV5-1 to TRBJ1-1; the match to TRBD1 covers 8 bases. Germline trimming cut 4 bases from V and 1 base from J; bases unmatched to any gene: 3. This CDR3 contains 14 residues. From germline, CDR1 is SGHRS and CDR2 YFSETQ. The CDR3, as DNA: TGCGCCAGCAGCCCCGGGACAGGGAACACTGAAGCTTTCTTT. This encodes CASSPGTGNTEAFF.

The chain carries TRBV7-9 and TRBJ1-4, with D perhaps matching TRBD1 (5 bases). This CDR3 has 14 residues. Germline V CDR1 and CDR2: SEHNR, FQNEAQ (reference sequence). V lost 5 bases to trimming and J lost 5 bases, with 12 bases between them. CDR3 in DNA: TGTGCCAGCAGCGCCAGGGTGGTAAATGAAAAACTGTTTTTT. This sequence encodes CASSARVVNEKLFF.

V and J are TRBV4-1 and TRBJ1-6; 8 nucleotides match TRBD1. Germline V lookup: CDR1 MGHRA, CDR2 YSYEKL. CDR3 length: 15 residues. Trimming cost V 6 bases and J 7 bases; bases outside gene matches: 8. CDR3 protein: CASRRTGGRNSPLHF. The CDR3 DNA sequence: TGCGCCAGCAGACGTACAGGGGGTCGGAATTCACCCCTCCACTTT.

The V and J genes are TRBV19 and TRBJ1-2; 10 bases are shared with TRBD1. This CDR3 region has 16 residues. Germline trimming cut 5 bases from V and 4 bases from J; bases unmatched to any gene: 10. The germline V gene encodes CDR1 LNHDA and CDR2 SQIVND (reference sequence). The DNA for the CDR3 is TGTGCCAGTAGTTCCTCCGATTGGACAGGGGGCTATGGCTACACCTTC. Its protein is CASSSSDWTGGYGYTF.

This chain joins TRBV25-1 and TRBJ2-7, with unresolved D. Germline CDR1 reads MGHDK; CDR2 reads SYGVNS. V was cut by 6 bases and J by 4 bases, with 10 bases left in between. The CDR3 length is 12 residues. This CDR3 reads CASRDSRYEQYF. In nucleotides, the CDR3 is TGTGCCAGCAGAGATAGCCGATACGAGCAGTACTTC.

This chain connects TRBV19 to TRBJ1-1; D gene ambiguous. This CDR3 is 15 amino acids long. The V gene's germline CDR1 is LNHDA and CDR2 SQIVND (reference sequence). V dropped 2 bases and J dropped 1 base, with 11 bases sitting between them. The CDR3 DNA is TGTGCCAGTAGTATAAGATGGGCAGGGAACACTGAAGCTTTCTTT. As protein: CASSIRWAGNTEAFF. The full variable domain, in which reference TRBV19 and TRBJ1-1 provide the parts outside the CDR3, is DGGITQSPKYLFRKEGQNVTLSCEQNLNHDAMYWYRQDPGQGLRLIYYSQIVNDFQKGDIAEGYSVSREKKESFPLTVTSAQKNPTAFYLCASSIRWAGNTEAFFGQGTRLTVV.

The CDR3 here is CASQGRDNSPLHF. In DNA form, the CDR3 reads TGTGCCAGTCAGGGCCGGGATAATTCACCCCTCCACTTT. The chain employs TRBV13 and TRBJ1-6; possibly TRBD1 for D (5 bases). V shed 9 bases and J shed 5 bases, with 11 bases lying between them. The CDR3 loop spans 13 amino acids. Germline loops: CDR1 PRHDT, CDR2 FYEKMQ (reference sequence).

This clone was recorded only once. J is TRBJ1-1 and V is TRBV19; D perhaps matches TRBD1 (5 bases). The V end was cut by 6 bases, the J end by 4 bases, with 9 bases between. Germline CDR1 LNHDA, CDR2 SQIVND (reference sequence). The CDR3 length is 12 residues. The CDR3 here is CASRQGGTEAFF. DNA of the CDR3: TGTGCCAGTAGGCAGGGCGGCACTGAAGCTTTCTTT.

The chain couples TRBV7-9 to TRBJ1-2, with no clear D. V was trimmed by 3 bases and J by 2 bases, leaving 10 bases between them. Germline V lookup: CDR1 SEHNR, CDR2 FQNEAQ (reference sequence). CDR3 size: 14 residues. CDR3 protein: CASSFAASNYGYTF. The CDR3 DNA reads TGTGCCAGCAGCTTTGCGGCTAGCAACTATGGCTACACCTTC.

The rearrangement links TRBV10-3 to TRBJ2-5; D is perhaps TRBD1 (7 bases). The germline V gene has CDR1 ENHRY and CDR2 SYGVKD. Trimming took 6 bases from V and 5 from J, leaving 13 bases between them. The CDR3 sequence is 13 residues long. CDR3 nucleotide sequence: TGTGCCATCAGGGAGGGGGCCGAGGAGACCCAGTACTTC. It codes for CAIREGAEETQYF.

This rearrangement joins TRBV4-3 to TRBJ1-2; D not certain. The CDR3 has 14 amino acids. Trimming cost V 8 bases and J 2 bases, with 15 bases left between them. CDR1 LGHNA and CDR2 YSLEER come from the germline V gene. CDR3 sequence reads: CASWSGRVNYGYTF. The CDR3, as DNA: TGCGCCAGCTGGAGCGGAAGGGTAAACTATGGCTACACCTTC.

This sequence joins TRBV4-1 and TRBJ1-5, with D possibly TRBD1 on 5 matching bases. This CDR3 comprises 14 residues. The germline V gene encodes CDR1 MGHRA and CDR2 YSYEKL. The V and J ends lost 1 base and 9 bases respectively, with 13 bases between them. In DNA form, the CDR3 reads TGCGCCAGCAGCCAAGTTGGAGGGGATCTGCCCCAGCATTTT. Protein product: CASSQVGGDLPQHF.

The chain couples TRBV18 to TRBJ1-1; no definite D call. CDR3 length: 15 residues. Trimming left V 3 bases short and J 3 bases short, with 14 bases between. Germline CDR1 KGHSH, CDR2 LQKENI. In nucleotides, the CDR3 is TGTGCCAGCTCACCCCCCGCGGTTGGATACACTGAAGCTTTCTTT. Its translation is CASSPPAVGYTEAFF.

This chain connects TRBV19 to TRBJ2-7; 8 bases match TRBD1. The junction had 3 bases not matched to a gene; V was cut back by 3 bases and J by 5 bases. CDR1 is LNHDA and CDR2 is SQIVND in the germline V gene (reference sequence). The CDR3 has 13 amino acids. CDR3 sequence: CASSIWTGNEQYF. CDR3 bases: TGTGCCAGTAGTATTTGGACAGGGAACGAGCAGTACTTC. The full variable domain, its missing parts supplied by reference TRBV19 and TRBJ2-7, is DGGITQSPKYLFRKEGQNVTLSCEQNLNHDAMYWYRQDPGQGLRLIYYSQIVNDFQKGDIAEGYSVSREKKESFPLTVTSAQKNPTAFYLCASSIWTGNEQYFGPGTRLTVT.

This clone was recorded once. The chain uses TRBV2 and TRBJ2-7, with D perhaps matching TRBD2 (5 bases). The V and J ends lost 8 bases and 7 bases respectively, with 15 bases between them. Germline-derived CDR1 and CDR2 are SNHLY and FYNNEI. CDR3 length: 12 residues. CDR3 amino acids: CASGRNSGEQYF. CDR3 DNA sequence: TGTGCCAGCGGCCGCAATTCGGGGGAGCAGTACTTC. Full variable domain (outside the CDR3, taken from reference TRBV2 and TRBJ2-7): EPEVTQTPSHQVTQMGQEVILRCVPISNHLYFYWYRQILGQKVEFLVSFYNNEISEKSEIFDDQFSVERPDGSNFTLKIRSTKLEDSAMYFCASGRNSGEQYFGPGTRLTVT.